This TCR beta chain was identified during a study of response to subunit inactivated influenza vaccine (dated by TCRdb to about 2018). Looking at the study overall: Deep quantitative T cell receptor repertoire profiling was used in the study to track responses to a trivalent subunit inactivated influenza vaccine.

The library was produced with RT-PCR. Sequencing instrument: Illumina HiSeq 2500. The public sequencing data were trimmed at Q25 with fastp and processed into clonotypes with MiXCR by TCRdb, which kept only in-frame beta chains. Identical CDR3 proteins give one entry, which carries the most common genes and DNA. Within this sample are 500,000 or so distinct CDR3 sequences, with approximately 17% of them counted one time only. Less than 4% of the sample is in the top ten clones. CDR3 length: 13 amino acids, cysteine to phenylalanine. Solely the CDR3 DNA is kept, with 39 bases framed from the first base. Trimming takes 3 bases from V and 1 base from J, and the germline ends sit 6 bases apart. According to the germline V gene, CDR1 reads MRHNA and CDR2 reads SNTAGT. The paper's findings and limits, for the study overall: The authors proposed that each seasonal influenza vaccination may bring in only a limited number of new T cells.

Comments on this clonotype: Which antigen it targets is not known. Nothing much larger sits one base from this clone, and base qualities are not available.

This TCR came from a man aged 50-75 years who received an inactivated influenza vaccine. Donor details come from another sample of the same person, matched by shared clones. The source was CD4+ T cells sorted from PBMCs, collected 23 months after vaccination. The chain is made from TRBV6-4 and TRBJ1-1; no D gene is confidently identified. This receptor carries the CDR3 CASSEHQNTEAFF. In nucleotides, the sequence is TGTGCCAGCAGTGAACACCAGAACACTGAAGCTTTCTTT.